This paragraph covers one T cell receptor (beta chain) sequence. Its antigen remains unidentified. V was trimmed by 0 bases and J by 3 bases, leaving 5 bases between them. The CDR3 spans 12 residues. Per the germline V gene, CDR1 is DFQATT and CDR2 is SNEGSKA (reference sequence). The source of the sample is a study of CD8 T cells in Susac syndrome. Study results and limitations: Clonal CD8+ expansion in Susac was highest in TEMRA cells and active patients.

With random hexamers, reverse transcription was performed on roughly 0.5 to 1 ug of RNA. TCRdb reprocessed the immunoSEQ multiplex PCR reads with MiXCR, giving one entry per CDR3 protein. The table lists about 130,000 distinct CDR3 sequences, roughly 94% of them singletons. This TCR derives from a human donor with Susac syndrome. Sequenced sample: CD8+ T cells from PBMCs. V gene TRBV20-1 combines with J gene TRBJ1-1; the D is unclear. CDR3 amino acids: CSARDSYTEAFF. CDR3 nucleotides: TGCAGTGCTAGAGATTCGTACACTGAAGCTTTCTTT.